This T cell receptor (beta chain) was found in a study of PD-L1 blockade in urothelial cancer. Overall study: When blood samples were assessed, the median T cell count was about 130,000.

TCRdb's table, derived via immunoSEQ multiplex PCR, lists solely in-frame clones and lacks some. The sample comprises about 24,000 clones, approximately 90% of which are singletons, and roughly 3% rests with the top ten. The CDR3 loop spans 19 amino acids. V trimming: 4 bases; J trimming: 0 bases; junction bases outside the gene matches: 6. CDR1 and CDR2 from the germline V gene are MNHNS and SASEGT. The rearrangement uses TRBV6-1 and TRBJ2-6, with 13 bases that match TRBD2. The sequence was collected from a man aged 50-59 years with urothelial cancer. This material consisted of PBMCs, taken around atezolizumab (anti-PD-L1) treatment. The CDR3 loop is CASSATGTSGNSGANVLTF. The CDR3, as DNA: TGTGCCAGCAGTGCGACCGGGACTAGCGGGAACTCTGGGGCCAACGTCCTGACTTTC.